The sequence of this TCR beta chain was determined in a study of vaccination and CD4 T cells after COVID-19. Study-level background: It was a median around 92 days after diagnosis, with a range of 35 to 161, that post-COVID samples were drawn. General study results and limits: Post-vaccination reactive clonotypes (median approximately 38) did not differ significantly from post-infection (roughly 21). For convalescent patients, 304 of the 307 vaccine-specific clones analyzed were classified as spike mono-reactive. Convalescent patients were relatively few, and early post-infection timepoints were missing.

The CDR3 has 16 residues. V lost 3 bases and J lost 2, with 17 bases in between. Germline V CDR1 and CDR2: MGHRA, YSYEKL. Time point meaning: late sampling 161 to 241 days after vaccination in a few convalescent patients. One entry per CDR3 protein, called by TCRdb with MiXCR from the PCR reads. The data hold some 29,000 distinct CDR3 sequences, with approximately 49% observed a single time. Concerning this clonotype itself: The target antigen is unknown.

The chain employs TRBV4-1 and TRBJ2-7, with D tentatively TRBD1 or TRBD2 (5 bases each). Source: CD4+ T cells from blood, taken about 7 months after SARS-CoV-2 vaccination. The sequence was collected from a human donor who had recovered from COVID-19. The CDR3 nucleotides read TGCGCCAGCAGCCAGCTCGAGGGGCCGACTGCCTACGAGCAGTACTTC. Its translation is CASSQLEGPTAYEQYF.